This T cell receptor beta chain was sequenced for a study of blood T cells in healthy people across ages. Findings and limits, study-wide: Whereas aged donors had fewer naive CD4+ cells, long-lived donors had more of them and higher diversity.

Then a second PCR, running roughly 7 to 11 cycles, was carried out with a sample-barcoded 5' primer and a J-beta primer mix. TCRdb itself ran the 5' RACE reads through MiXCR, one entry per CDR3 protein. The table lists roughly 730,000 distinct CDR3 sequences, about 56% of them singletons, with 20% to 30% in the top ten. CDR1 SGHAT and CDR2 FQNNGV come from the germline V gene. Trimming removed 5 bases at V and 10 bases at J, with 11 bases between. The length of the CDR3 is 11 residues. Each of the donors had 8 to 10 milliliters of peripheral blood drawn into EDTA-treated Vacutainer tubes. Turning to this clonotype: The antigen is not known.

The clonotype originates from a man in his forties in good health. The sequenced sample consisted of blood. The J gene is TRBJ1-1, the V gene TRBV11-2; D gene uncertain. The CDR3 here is CASSTRWGAFF. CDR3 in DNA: TGTGCCAGCAGCACCAGATGGGGAGCTTTCTTT.